This T cell receptor beta chain was sequenced for a study of OX40 agonist ivuxolimab in advanced cancers. Study overall: Cancers in dose escalation were hepatocellular, melanoma, renal cell and head and neck.

There are a few counts of this clone. The antigen is undetermined. Sequencing was performed with immunoSEQ multiplex PCR; in TCRdb, only in-frame clones are kept and a portion is missing. The table includes approximately 76,000 clones, around 90% detected once. Trimming removed 8 bases at V and 3 bases at J, with 14 bases between. Germline V lookup: CDR1 MRHNA, CDR2 SNTAGT. The CDR3 contains 15 residues. Autoimmune disease history or systemic immunosuppression excluded patients. Findings and caveats of the study: More expanded clones were seen, on average, in CD8+ T cells than in CD4+.

The rearrangement links TRBV6-4 to TRBJ2-6, with D possibly matching TRBD1 (5 bases). The TCR was taken from an adult with an advanced solid tumor such as melanoma, head and neck, liver or kidney cancer. Here the sequenced sample was CD4+ or CD8+ T cells sorted from blood, taken in a trial of the OX40 agonist ivuxolimab. The CDR3 DNA is TGTGCCAGCTCCGCCGATAGGGGTGGGGCCAACGTCCTGACTTTC. Protein sequence: CASSADRGGANVLTF.